One sample yielded the 31 T cell receptor beta chains listed below, sequenced in a study of regulatory T cells in long-lasting Graves disease. Arm-PCR of CDR3 regions and iRepertoire HTBI primers were the basis on which TCR beta libraries were built. TCRdb re-derived calls from the multiplex PCR reads in MiXCR, one entry per CDR3 protein. The profile shows hundreds of thousands of distinct CDR3 sequences, under 20% of them singletons. Time point denoted: newly diagnosed GD, antithyroid drugs for less than 3 months. The TCR library was prepared using RNA isolated from PBMCs. These data were also filed under a second study, of T cells in Graves' hyperthyroidism and ophthalmopathy.

The starting material was peripheral blood mononuclear cells (PBMCs), obtained at new diagnosis, from a patient treated with antithyroid drugs. These receptor sequences come from a woman aged 25 to 39 with Graves disease.

This clonotype was observed at least ten times. V usage is TRBV15 and J usage is TRBJ1-4, with D possibly matching TRBD1 (5 bases). This CDR3 region has 16 residues. The germline gives CDR1 LNHNV, CDR2 YYDKDF (reference sequence). Trimming took off 3 bases at V and 4 bases at J, with 15 bases between the two ends. CDR3 residues: CATSSRFVGVNEKLFF. The CDR3 DNA reads as TGTGCCACCAGCAGTCGATTTGTAGGGGTTAATGAAAAACTGTTTTTT.

This clonotype was counted many times. This chain links TRBV7-2 with TRBJ1-1; 10 nucleotides align to TRBD1. The V gene end was trimmed by 5 bases and the J gene end by 4 bases; junction bases not matched to a gene: 7. The CDR3 has 15 amino acids. CDR1 SGHTA and CDR2 FQGNSA come from the germline V gene. The CDR3, as DNA: TGTGCCAGCAGCGCCATGACAGGGGGCTCCACTGAAGCTTTCTTT. This gives the protein CASSAMTGGSTEAFF. Full variable domain (rest looked up from reference TRBV7-2 and TRBJ1-1): GAGVSQSPSNKVTEKGKDVELRCDPISGHTALYWYRQSLGQGLEFLIYFQGNSAPDKSGLPSDRFSAERTGGSVSTLTIQRTQQEDSAVYLCASSAMTGGSTEAFFGQGTRLTVV.

This chain links TRBV19 with TRBJ1-1; D ambiguous. Trimming pared 5 bases from V and 6 bases from J, leaving 19 bases between. The CDR3 is 15 residues long. The V gene's germline CDR1 is LNHDA and CDR2 SQIVND (reference sequence). Here the CDR3 reads CASSPWGGRRPEAFF. DNA of the CDR3: TGTGCCAGTAGTCCGTGGGGAGGGAGGAGGCCTGAAGCTTTCTTT.

The chain has TRBV19 and TRBJ1-1, with unresolved D. The CDR3 is 14 amino acids. V was trimmed by 2 bases and J by 5 bases, leaving 12 bases between them. From germline, CDR1 is LNHDA and CDR2 SQIVND (reference sequence). CDR3: CASSIRTPETEAFF. CDR3 DNA: TGTGCCAGTAGTATAAGGACCCCGGAGACTGAAGCTTTCTTT.

In this sample, this clonotype turned up a few times. DNA of the CDR3: TGTGCCAGCAGCTTGGCTATCGACAATGAGCAGTTCTTC. Amino acids: CASSLAIDNEQFF. The chain has TRBV7-3 and TRBJ2-1; D unresolved. This CDR3 spans 13 amino acids. Trimming left V 3 bases short and J 5 bases short, with 8 bases between. Germline-derived CDR1 and CDR2 are SGHTA and FQGTGA.

In its sample, this clonotype was seen many times. This rearrangement joins TRBV11-2 to TRBJ2-5, with TRBD2 matching 14 bases. The CDR3 has 15 residues. Germline V lookup: CDR1 SGHAT, CDR2 FQNNGV. Trimming at V came to 6 bases and at J to 4 bases, leaving 4 bases not matched to a gene. This chain's CDR3 is CASRGLAGGLETQYF. The CDR3, as DNA: TGTGCCAGCAGAGGACTAGCGGGAGGCCTAGAGACCCAGTACTTC.

The chain couples TRBV3-1 to TRBJ2-7, with 8 nucleotides matching TRBD2. The trim removed 6 bases at V and 5 bases at J, leaving 9 bases unmatched. The CDR3 loop spans 14 amino acids. Germline V gives CDR1 LGHDT, CDR2 YNNKEL (reference sequence). The CDR3 sequence: CASSPGTRRDEQYF. CDR3 in DNA: TGTGCCAGCAGTCCCGGGACTAGGCGGGACGAGCAGTACTTC.

Only one count was recorded for this clonotype. It is unclear where the CDR3 begins or ends on the DNA, so no DNA is shown, and the CDR3 is as TCRdb lists it. J is TRBJ1-5 and V is TRBV2; TRBD1, the table's D call, lacks a check against the DNA. The CDR3 is 21 residues long, counting both termini. Germline lookup yields CDR1 SNHLY and CDR2 FYNNEI. The CDR3 spells CASRVDIQYFGAGTDNQPQHF.

The chain links TRBV3-1 to TRBJ2-7; the D gene is possibly TRBD1 (5 bases). Germline CDR1 LGHDT, CDR2 YNNKEL (reference sequence). Trimming cost V 4 bases and J 3 bases, with 13 bases left between them. This CDR3 is 14 amino acids long. CDR3 sequence reads: CASSLSVGHYEQYF. For the CDR3, the DNA is TGTGCCAGCAGCCTCTCGGTGGGGCACTACGAGCAGTACTTC.

This clonotype was counted at least ten times. The CDR3 DNA reads TGTGCCAGCAGCTTAGTCACGGGGGCAGATACGCAGTATTTT. Translating gives CASSLVTGADTQYF. This chain joins TRBV7-9 and TRBJ2-3; D may be TRBD2 (6 bases). The germline CDR1 and CDR2 sequences are SEHNR and FQNEAQ (reference sequence). V dropped 1 base and J dropped 4 bases, with 9 bases sitting between them. The CDR3 length is 14 residues. Filled out from reference TRBV7-9 and TRBJ2-3, the complete variable domain reads DTGVSQNPRHKITKRGQNVTFRCDPISEHNRLYWYRQTLGQGPEFLTYFQNEAQLEKSRLLSDRFSAERPKGSFSTLEIQRTEQGDSAMYLCASSLVTGADTQYFGPGTRLTVL.

This clonotype was seen at least ten times. The DNA of the CDR3 is TGTGCCAGCAGTGATGAACAGAAACTTATTCTAGCCAAAAACATTCAGTACTTC. Amino acids: CASSDEQKLILAKNIQYF. The chain combines TRBV2 with TRBJ2-4; D gene uncertain. This CDR3 has 18 amino acids. V lost 3 bases, J lost 0 bases, and 18 bases lay in between. CDR1 is SNHLY, CDR2 FYNNEI, per germline.

The V and J genes are TRBV18 and TRBJ1-1; no clear D. The V end lost 3 bases, the J end lost 3 bases, and 8 bases lay between the germline ends. CDR3 length: 13 amino acids. From germline, CDR1 is KGHSH and CDR2 LQKENI. The CDR3 reads CASSPREDTEAFF. CDR3 DNA: TGTGCCAGCTCACCCCGGGAGGACACTGAAGCTTTCTTT.

V is TRBV19 and J is TRBJ2-7; D not certain. The CDR3 totals 14 residues. The germline V gene has CDR1 LNHDA and CDR2 SQIVND (reference sequence). Trimming removed 8 bases from V and 11 bases from J, with 25 bases in between. The CDR3 coding sequence is TGTGCCAGTTCTCCGGGCCCGGACCCTTACGTGAAGTACTTC. Encoded protein: CASSPGPDPYVKYF.

There are many counts of this clonotype. The rearrangement joins TRBV12-3 or TRBV12-4 to TRBJ2-3, with 8 nucleotides matching TRBD2. The CDR3 runs 15 residues. Germline trimming cut 6 bases from V and 5 bases from J; bases unmatched to any gene: 10. The CDR3 reads CASRRGAGSGDTQYF. The CDR3 bases are TGTGCCAGCAGGCGGGGGGCAGGGTCTGGAGATACGCAGTATTTT.

CDR3 amino acids: CSASSGTKSYGYTF. CDR3 nucleotides: TGCAGTGCTAGTTCAGGGACCAAATCCTATGGCTACACCTTC. The gene calls are TRBV20-1 and TRBJ1-2; tentative D call: TRBD1 (5 bases). CDR3 length: 14 amino acids. Germline CDR1 and CDR2: DFQATT and SNEGSKA (reference sequence). V dropped 3 bases and J dropped 4 bases, with 15 bases sitting between them.

There are many counts of this clonotype. The CDR3 DNA reads as TGTGCCAGCAGTTTTTTAGTGGCGGGAGGGGAGACCCAGTACTTC. This encodes CASSFLVAGGETQYF. The chain recombines TRBV28 with TRBJ2-5; 9 positions match TRBD2. Trimming at V came to 3 bases and at J to 5 bases, leaving 7 bases not matched to a gene. The CDR3 sequence is 15 residues long. The germline CDR1 and CDR2 sequences are MDHEN and SYDVKM.

This clonotype was observed at least ten times. The rearrangement uses TRBV10-3 and TRBJ1-5; D is perhaps TRBD1 (6 bases). Per the germline V gene, CDR1 is ENHRY and CDR2 is SYGVKD. CDR3 length: 14 amino acids. V was clipped by 3 bases and J by 6 bases, with 12 bases between them. The CDR3: CAISELQGGQPQHF. CDR3 nucleotides: TGTGCCATCAGTGAATTACAGGGAGGTCAGCCCCAGCATTTT.

Comments on this clonotype: A much larger clone lies a single base off, so this may be a read error. The rearrangement joins TRBV11-1 to TRBJ1-2; D not certain. This CDR3 spans 15 amino acids. CDR1 and CDR2 (germline): SGHAT, FQDESV (reference sequence). For the CDR3, the DNA is TGTGCCAGCAGCTTAGATCCTGAAGACTCCTATGGCCACACCTTC. Protein sequence: CASSLDPEDSYGHTF.

This clonotype was counted ten times or more. The chain recombines TRBV10-3 with TRBJ1-1; no clear D gene. The V and J ends lost 2 bases and 1 base respectively, with 5 bases between them. From germline, CDR1 is ENHRY and CDR2 SYGVKD. The CDR3 sequence is 13 residues long. In nucleotides, the CDR3 is TGTGCCATCAGTGAGACCCAGAACACTGAAGCTTTCTTT. Its translation: CAISETQNTEAFF.

This clonotype was observed a few times. The genes are TRBV9 and TRBJ2-5, with 7 bases aligning to TRBD2. The length of the CDR3 is 18 residues. Per the germline V gene, CDR1 is SGDLS and CDR2 is YYNGEE. J gave up 6 bases and V 0 bases, and 17 bases lay outside the gene matches. The DNA of the CDR3 is TGTGCCAGCAGCGTAGTGAGGGTGGATGTGGCGGGAGTGCAGACCCAGTACTTC. Translating it yields CASSVVRVDVAGVQTQYF.

The CDR3: CASSIFPGQSNQPQHF. CDR3 sequence (DNA): TGTGCCAGTAGTATTTTTCCGGGACAGAGCAATCAGCCCCAGCATTTT. The chain combines TRBV19 with TRBJ1-5, with 7 nucleotides matching TRBD1. Germline values: CDR1 LNHDA, CDR2 SQIVND (reference sequence). The V gene end was trimmed by 3 bases and the J gene end by 1 base; junction bases not matched to a gene: 6. This CDR3 is built from 16 residues.

At least ten counts were recorded for this clonotype. The chain uses TRBV3-1 and TRBJ1-5, with D uncertain. The CDR3 extends over 13 amino acids. CDR1 is LGHDT, CDR2 YNNKEL, per germline (reference sequence). The V end lost 3 bases, the J end lost 0 bases, and 3 bases lay between the germline ends. DNA of the CDR3: TGTGCCAGCAGCCAGACTAGCAATCAGCCCCAGCATTTT. As protein: CASSQTSNQPQHF.

This clonotype turned up a few times. V is TRBV18 and J is TRBJ2-7, with 12 bases matching TRBD2. V was clipped by 2 bases and J by 12 bases; unmatched bases: 5. The germline V gene has CDR1 KGHSH and CDR2 LQKENI. This CDR3 is built from 13 residues. The CDR3 DNA reads as TGTGCCAGCTCACCAGTGCTAGCGGGAGGGCTGTACTTC. Its translation is CASSPVLAGGLYF.

Ten or more counts support this clonotype. J is TRBJ1-5 and V is TRBV5-5; 10 bases match TRBD1. This CDR3 spans 16 amino acids. The trim removed 0 bases at V and 5 bases at J, leaving 5 bases unmatched. Looked up from germline, CDR1 is SGHKS and CDR2 is YYEKEE (reference sequence). The CDR3 loop is CASSLATGQGYQPQHF. Here the CDR3 DNA reads TGTGCCAGCAGCTTGGCCACGGGACAGGGGTATCAGCCCCAGCATTTT.

The table lists this clonotype with a few counts. This chain connects TRBV19 to TRBJ1-3; tentatively, D is TRBD1 (6 bases). V dropped 2 bases and J dropped 5 bases, with 16 bases sitting between them. This CDR3 region has 16 residues. Germline values: CDR1 LNHDA, CDR2 SQIVND (reference sequence). This CDR3 reads CASSITLDRKRNTIYF. CDR3 nucleotides: TGTGCCAGTAGTATAACCCTCGACAGGAAGAGAAACACCATATATTTT.

This clonotype was observed many times. V gene TRBV20-1 combines with J gene TRBJ1-2; the D gene is possibly TRBD1 (5 bases). V dropped 1 base and J dropped 4 bases, with 10 bases sitting between them. CDR3 length equals 13 residues. CDR1 DFQATT and CDR2 SNEGSKA come from the germline V gene (reference sequence). This CDR3 is CSARGRQSYGYTF. Here the CDR3 DNA reads TGCAGTGCTAGAGGACGACAGTCCTATGGCTACACCTTC.

There are a few counts of this clonotype. This rearrangement joins TRBV24-1 to TRBJ2-7; 9 bases align to TRBD1. CDR3 length: 14 amino acids. V shed 6 bases and J 8 bases; nucleotides not matched to a gene: 10. CDR1 KGHDR and CDR2 SFDVKD come from the germline V gene. CDR3 in DNA: TGTGCCACCAGTCCGTCGGGACAGGGACCTAAGCAGTACTTC. This codes for CATSPSGQGPKQYF.

This clonotype was recorded a few times. This chain connects TRBV27 to TRBJ2-1; 12 bases fit TRBD2. Germline V gene data show CDR1 as MNHEY and CDR2 as SMNVEV (reference sequence). V was pared by 5 bases and J by 1 base, with 15 bases of the junction left unmatched. The CDR3 is made up of 20 amino acids. The CDR3 nucleotides read TGTGCCAGCAGTCCTACCGACCTGCGACTAGCGGGAGCTTCCTACAATGAGCAGTTCTTC. Its translation: CASSPTDLRLAGASYNEQFF.

The CDR3 reads CAWNYEGLRAQPQHF. For the CDR3, the DNA is TGTGCCTGGAATTATGAAGGACTTCGGGCTCAGCCCCAGCATTTT. The chain is built from TRBV30 and TRBJ1-5; D not resolved. The CDR3 loop spans 15 amino acids. V was pared by 4 bases and J by 6 bases, with 19 bases between. CDR1 and CDR2 (germline): GTSNPN, SVGIG (reference sequence).

This clonotype occurred a few times. One end of the junction is discordant with germline, which a read error may explain. The chain employs TRBV19 and TRBJ2-3; maybe TRBD2 (6 bases). CDR1 LNHDA and CDR2 SQIVND come from the germline V gene (reference sequence). The CDR3 is 14 amino acids. The CDR3 loop reads CATKLGGGTDTQYF. CDR3 in DNA: TGTGCCACCAAATTGGGGGGAGGCACGGATACGCAGTATTTT. Looking up the rest from reference TRBV19 and TRBJ2-3 gives the full variable domain: DGGITQSPKYLFRKEGQNVTLSCEQNLNHDAMYWYRQDPGQGLRLIYYSQIVNDFQKGDIAEGYSVSREKKESFPLTVTSAQKNPTAFYLCATKLGGGTDTQYFGPGTRLTVL.

This clonotype was seen repeatedly, ten times or more. In DNA form, the CDR3 reads TGTGCCAGCAGCTTGGTAAGCTATGGCTACACCTTC. It specifies CASSLVSYGYTF. This chain connects TRBV5-6 to TRBJ1-2; D is undetermined. Deletions cut 0 bases from V and 4 bases from J, with 4 bases between. From germline, CDR1 is SGHDT and CDR2 YYEEEE. The CDR3 consists of 12 residues.